The entry below describes one T cell receptor beta chain. This sample stems from a study of blood T cell repertoires in COVID-19. Profiled with immunoSEQ multiplex PCR; TCRdb holds only in-frame clones, not every one. The table shows approximately 46,000 clones, with 70% to 85% occurring only once. CDR3 length: 12 residues. The V and J ends lost 2 bases and 12 bases, in that order; junction bases with no gene match: 5. CDR1 and CDR2 (germline): LNHDA, SQIVND (reference sequence). This chain connects TRBV19 to TRBJ2-3; 7 bases fit TRBD2. The specimen sequenced was peripheral blood. This receptor was obtained from a human donor in a cohort sampled during active COVID-19. The CDR3 region has the DNA TGTGCCAGTAGTATACGCGGGGGTGCACAGTATTTT. This encodes CASSIRGGAQYF.